This is a list of T cell receptor beta chains from one sample in a study of glioma-infiltrating T cells. Each CDR3 protein is one row after TCRdb ran MiXCR on the multiplex PCR reads. This repertoire shows around 190,000 distinct CDR3 sequences, 32% found once; its top ten account for over 20%. The sample comprised glioma tissue, nonneoplastic brain tissue, or PBMCs (not recorded which). These receptors were taken from a human donor with low-grade glioma or glioblastoma, undergoing nonglioma brain surgery, or in good health (not recorded which). Both conserved end residues are part of each CDR3. D genes are given only for firm matches. Rows may omit the clone size; those that give it use once, few, many or a size class.

CDR3 DNA	CDR3 protein	clone size	V gene	J gene	D gene
TGTGCCATCAGTGAGTCGTACGCGGGAGGGCCGTCCGATACGCAGTATTTT	CAISESYAGGPSDTQYF	many	TRBV10-3	TRBJ2-3	TRBD2
TGTGCCAGCAGTTACTCGATGCGGGAGGTTTCGGTCACAGATACGCAGTATTTT	CASSYSMREVSVTDTQYF	many	TRBV6-2/TRBV6-3	TRBJ2-3	TRBD2
TGTGCCATCAGTGACCCAGGGGGGAGCACTGAAGCTTTCTTT	CAISDPGGSTEAFF	many	TRBV10-3	TRBJ1-1	TRBD1
TGTGCCAGCAGTTTTGCCCCTCCGGACAGGACGTTGGACTTC	CASSFAPPDRTLDF	many	TRBV27	TRBJ2-7	TRBD1
TGTGCCATCAGTGAGGGACAGGGTCTAGAAACCTTC	CAISEGQGLETF	many	TRBV10-3	TRBJ1-2	TRBD1
TGCGCCAGCAGCTCCTCCCTGGGGGGCAATTCCTACAATGAGCAGTTCTTC	CASSSSLGGNSYNEQFF	.	TRBV5-1	TRBJ2-1	.
TGCAGTGCTGGGACGCCGGGACTAGCATACAATGAGCAGTTCTTC	CSAGTPGLAYNEQFF	many	TRBV20-1	TRBJ2-1	TRBD2
TGTGCCAGCAGTTACACAACGGGGTCCTACGAGCAGTACTTC	CASSYTTGSYEQYF	many	TRBV6-2/TRBV6-3	TRBJ2-7	.
TGTGCCAGCAGCTTATCTAGCGAACACAATGAGCAGTTCTTC	CASSLSSEHNEQFF	few	TRBV7-9	TRBJ2-1	.
TGTGCCAGCAGGAACTGTCGCAGGGCGACCTACGAGCAGTACTTC	CASRNCRRATYEQYF	.	TRBV9	TRBJ2-7	.
TGTGCCAGCAGCAATGAGATTGGAGCTTTCTTT	CASSNEIGAFF	many	TRBV7-9	TRBJ1-1	.
TGTGCCAGCAGCTCCCTTCAGGCGACAGGGGGACTAAACATTCAGTACTTC	CASSSLQATGGLNIQYF	.	TRBV5-6	TRBJ2-4	TRBD1
TGTGCCAGCAACCCGGGGGCGATCTCCACAGATACGCAGTATTTT	CASNPGAISTDTQYF	few	TRBV7-6	TRBJ2-3	.
TGTGCCAGCAGTTACCCGATGGGACGGAAAAAGACCCAGTACTTC	CASSYPMGRKKTQYF	.	TRBV6-5	TRBJ2-5	.
TGTGCCAGCATTTTGTATCAACATCACCGGAGTAATGAGCAGTTCTTC	CASILYQHHRSNEQFF	.	TRBV28	TRBJ2-1	.
TGTGCCAGCAGTCCCTTAAGGGAGGTGGGTCAGCCCCAGCATTTT	CASSPLREVGQPQHF	many	TRBV27	TRBJ1-5	.
TGTGCCGGCAGCTCCCCAGCGGGATGGCCTGGGGTGTCCTACGAGCAGTACTTC	CAGSSPAGWPGVSYEQYF	.	TRBV7-2	TRBJ2-7	TRBD2
TGTGCCAGCAGCCCTCGCAGGCTAGCGGGAGCTACCGAGCAGTACTTC	CASSPRRLAGATEQYF	once	TRBV3-1	TRBJ2-7	TRBD2
TGCAGTGCTAGGGGACTAGAAGAAGCCGAAGAGACCCAGTACTTC	CSARGLEEAEETQYF	many	TRBV20-1	TRBJ2-5	TRBD2
TGTGCCAGCACCCGGGAGAGCTCCTATAATTCACCCCTCCACTTT	CASTRESSYNSPLHF	many	TRBV2	TRBJ1-6	.
TGCAGTGCTAGAGGACTGGCGGGGGCGGGGAACACTGAAGCTTTCTTT	CSARGLAGAGNTEAFF	many	TRBV20-1	TRBJ1-1	.
TGCAGCGTTACCCGGTCAGGGTATACTACCGAGCAGTACTTC	CSVTRSGYTTEQYF	once	TRBV29-1	TRBJ2-7	.
TGTGCCATCAGTGATGCGGGAGGGGAAAACATTCAGTACTTC	CAISDAGGENIQYF	few	TRBV10-3	TRBJ2-4	TRBD2
TGTGCCAGTGGCGGGGCAGCCCAAGAGACCCAGTACTTC	CASGGAAQETQYF	many	TRBV19	TRBJ2-5	.
TGTGCCAGCAGCTTAGGGGACAGGGGGGGCACAGATACGCAGTATTTT	CASSLGDRGGTDTQYF	many	TRBV11-2	TRBJ2-3	TRBD1
TGCGCCAGCATCCAAGAGTCTAGCGGGAGGTCCCTTGGTGAGCAGTTCTTC	CASIQESSGRSLGEQFF	.	TRBV4-3	TRBJ2-1	TRBD2
TGTGCCAGCAGTGAATTGGGAGGGGCTAATGAAAAACTGTTTTTT	CASSELGGANEKLFF	many	TRBV25-1	TRBJ1-4	.
TGCAGCGTTTGCAGGACGGGGGTACAAGAGACCCAGTACTTC	CSVCRTGVQETQYF	.	TRBV29-1	TRBJ2-5	.
TGTGCCAGCAGCCAACAGGGGCACATCCTTAACTATGGCTACACCTTC	CASSQQGHILNYGYTF	many	TRBV3-1	TRBJ1-2	.
TGTGCCAGCAGTCCCGGGAAATTAGGCACTGAAGCTTTCTTT	CASSPGKLGTEAFF	once	TRBV28	TRBJ1-1	.
TGCGCCAGCAGCCTACAGGTTGGCAGGGACGATCAGCCCCAGCATTTT	CASSLQVGRDDQPQHF	many	TRBV4-1	TRBJ1-5	.
TGTGCCAGCAGTGAAATATGGACTAGCGGGAGGACCGCCCATGAGCAGTTCTTC	CASSEIWTSGRTAHEQFF	.	TRBV6-1	TRBJ2-1	TRBD2
TGTGCCAGCAGTTTGATCGACAGGGGGTACTATGGCTACACCTTC	CASSLIDRGYYGYTF	many	TRBV28	TRBJ1-2	TRBD1
TGCGCCAGAAGTATGCTAGCGTTATACGAGCAGTACTTC	CARSMLALYEQYF	.	TRBV6-2/TRBV6-3	TRBJ2-7	.
TGTGCCAGCAGTGACAGAGGAATCAACACCGGGGAGCTGTTTTTT	CASSDRGINTGELFF	many	TRBV7-2	TRBJ2-2	.
TGCGCCAGCAGCCAAGTGGGTTCCGGGATCATATTGCCCCAGCATTTT	CASSQVGSGIILPQHF	many	TRBV4-1	TRBJ1-5	.
TGCGCCAGCAGCCAAGAAGGATCGGGGGGAGATACGCAGTATTTT	CASSQEGSGGDTQYF	many	TRBV4-1	TRBJ2-3	TRBD2
TGTGCCAGCAGCCAAGGTCTAGGACCCGGTTACGAGCAGTACTTC	CASSQGLGPGYEQYF	.	TRBV14	TRBJ2-7	.
TGCGCCAGCAGATTGGAGGGACAGCCAACAGATACGCAGTATTTT	CASRLEGQPTDTQYF	.	TRBV5-1	TRBJ2-3	.
TGTGCCAGCAGGACCACCTACGAGCAGTACTTC	CASRTTYEQYF	many	TRBV25-1	TRBJ2-7	.
TGTGCCAGCAGTGAAATTTACTCCTATAATTCACCCCTCCACTTT	CASSEIYSYNSPLHF	many	TRBV6-4	TRBJ1-6	.
TGCGCCAGCAGCTTGCAGGGGGCGAGCAATCAGCCCCAGCATTTT	CASSLQGASNQPQHF	many	TRBV5-1	TRBJ1-5	TRBD1
TGCAGCGTCGATTGGTCAGATAACTATGGCTACACCTTC	CSVDWSDNYGYTF	.	TRBV29-1	TRBJ1-2	.
TGCGCCAGCAGCTTGGTCTTCTCTAGGGCCAACGTCCTGACTTTC	CASSLVFSRANVLTF	.	TRBV5-1	TRBJ2-6	.
TGTGCCAGCAGCTTCCGGACAGGGGGCACAGATACGCAGTATTTT	CASSFRTGGTDTQYF	many	TRBV7-9	TRBJ2-3	TRBD1
TGCAGTGCTGGCAGACCTTTGGGCACAGATACGCAGTATTTT	CSAGRPLGTDTQYF	many	TRBV20-1	TRBJ2-3	.
TGTGCCAGCATTCGACAGGGGTTTAGGTCCTACGAGCAGTACTTC	CASIRQGFRSYEQYF	many	TRBV6-2/TRBV6-3	TRBJ2-7	TRBD1
TGTGCCACCGTTGACAGACGCACAGATACGCAATATTTT	CATVDRRTDTQYF	.	TRBV24-1	TRBJ2-3	.
TGTGCCAGCAGAGGACCGGGGCTTGATACGCAGTATTTT	CASRGPGLDTQYF	.	TRBV6-2/TRBV6-3	TRBJ2-3	.